These 8 T cell receptor beta chains were all obtained from the same sample, sequenced in a study of blood T cell repertoires in COVID-19. Only in-frame clones appear in the TCRdb table, and some are missing; sequencing was by immunoSEQ multiplex PCR. Of roughly 450,000 clones listed, roughly 87% were seen once; the top ten hold under 0.7%. The sequencing input was PBMCs or T cells enriched from blood (not recorded which). The receptors derive from a young man who had recovered from COVID-19.

V usage is TRBV5-5 and J usage is TRBJ2-2; the D is unclear. Trimming removed 4 bases from V and 2 bases from J, with 3 bases in between. This CDR3 spans 12 amino acids. Germline V gives CDR1 SGHKS, CDR2 YYEKEE (reference sequence). CDR3 sequence: CASSRNTGELFF. The CDR3 DNA reads TGTGCCAGCAGCCGTAACACCGGGGAGCTGTTTTTT.

V gene TRBV6-1 combines with J gene TRBJ1-3; D not certain. The CDR3 runs 15 residues. CDR1 is MNHNS, CDR2 SASEGT, per germline. V lost 3 bases, J lost 0 bases, and 9 bases lay in between. The CDR3 region is CASSDPGNSGNTIYF. The CDR3 coding sequence is TGTGCCAGCAGTGACCCGGGAAACTCTGGAAACACCATATATTTT.

The V and J genes are TRBV30 and TRBJ2-3; 8 bases line up with TRBD2. This CDR3 is built from 12 residues. Trimming at V came to 4 bases and at J to 8 bases, leaving 5 bases not matched to a gene. Germline V gene sequence: CDR1 GTSNPN, CDR2 SVGIG (reference sequence). CDR3 coding DNA: TGTGCCTGGATGGCTAGCGGGCGTACGCAGTATTTT. It is translated as CAWMASGRTQYF.

The chain combines TRBV18 with TRBJ2-1, with D maybe TRBD2 (5 bases). V lost 4 bases and J 2 bases, leaving 6 bases between the germline ends. Germline values: CDR1 KGHSH, CDR2 LQKENI. CDR3 length: 13 residues. The CDR3 DNA sequence: TGTGCCAGCTCACAGACTACCTACAATGAGCAGTTCTTC. Protein product: CASSQTTYNEQFF.

The CDR3, as DNA: TGTGCCAGCAGCCAGGTCGGGAGTCGTTTGGGTTCACCCCTCCACTTT. This translates into CASSQVGSRLGSPLHF. The chain is built from TRBV3-1 (or the pseudogene TRBV3-2) and TRBJ1-6; D remains unclear. Deletions cut 3 bases from V and 9 bases from J, with 18 bases between. This CDR3 has 16 residues. Germline V gene lookup returns CDR1 LGHDT and CDR2 YNNKEL (reference sequence).

This rearrangement joins TRBV19 to TRBJ1-5; 8 positions agree with TRBD1. J lost 3 bases, V lost 3 bases, and 7 bases had no gene match. The CDR3 length is 16 residues. Looked up from germline, CDR1 is LNHDA and CDR2 is SQIVND (reference sequence). CDR3 sequence reads: CASSIGTGGLNQPQHF. As DNA, the CDR3 is TGTGCCAGTAGTATCGGGACAGGCGGGCTCAATCAGCCCCAGCATTTT.

The chain joins TRBV12-3 or TRBV12-4 to TRBJ2-1; tentatively, D is TRBD1 (5 bases). The CDR3 spans 11 residues. Trimming stripped 4 bases from V and 10 bases from J, with 8 bases between. In DNA form, the CDR3 reads TGTGCCAGCAGTTCATCAGGGGAGCAGTTCTTC. Its protein product is CASSSSGEQFF.

V is TRBV5-6 and J is TRBJ2-3, with 8 bases that match TRBD2. CDR1 and CDR2 from the germline V gene are SGHDT and YYEEEE. This CDR3 has 15 residues. After removal of 1 base from V and 3 bases from J, the junction contained 4 bases not matched to a gene. As DNA, the CDR3 is TGTGCCAGCAGCTTGCGGGAGGGAAAGACAGATACGCAGTATTTT. This codes for CASSLREGKTDTQYF.